The following is a T cell receptor (beta chain) sequence with its context. Its target is unknown. This sample was included in a study of cytomegalovirus exposure and HLA in healthy donors. Study-wide results and limits: In the analysis, some V segments, TRBV6-2 and TRBV6-3 included, were excluded as indistinguishable.

The germline V gene has CDR1 SGHTA and CDR2 FQGTGA. Trimming took off 2 bases at V and 0 bases at J, with 13 bases between the two ends. The CDR3 totals 16 residues. PCR involved 60 Vbeta and 13 Jbeta primers. Sequencing used immunoSEQ multiplex PCR; TCRdb keeps in-frame clones, though not all of them. Of about 190,000 clones listed, more than 65% were seen once; the top ten hold 3.8%. The rearrangement uses TRBV7-3 and TRBJ1-1; a weak D match, TRBD1 (6 bases). The sequence came from a man aged 50 to 60 in good health and CMV-seronegative. The sequenced sample was PBMCs. The CDR3 loop is CASSLAGTQMNTEAFF. For the CDR3, the DNA is TGTGCCAGCAGCTTAGCCGGGACACAGATGAACACTGAAGCTTTCTTT.